The 2 T cell receptor beta chains below come from one sample, sequenced in a study of cytomegalovirus exposure and HLA in healthy donors (dated by TCRdb to 2016 to 2017). The library was prepared using the immunoSEQ multiplex PCR assay. For the multiplex PCR, a mixture combining 60 forward primers for TCR Vbeta segments and 13 reverse primers for TCR Jbeta segments was used. This is the immuneACCESS table as TCRdb keeps it, with only in-frame sequences that have V and J called. A part of the clones is gone; compared with another copy, unresolved V genes explain less than half, and the rest is unexplained. This sample comprises more than 130,000 clones, around 81% of them detected only once. The ten largest clones take up less than 3% of the sample. The sequenced sample was PBMCs. These receptors all stem from a male donor in good health and CMV-seronegative.

The chain uses TRBV9 and TRBJ1-1, with 8 bases matching TRBD1. CDR3 length equals 15 residues. CDR1 and CDR2 (germline): SGDLS, YYNGEE. The V gene end was trimmed by 3 bases and the J gene end by 5 bases; junction bases not matched to a gene: 9. The CDR3 sequence: CASSAADRAGTEAFF. CDR3 bases: TGTGCCAGCAGCGCGGCGGACAGGGCCGGGACTGAAGCTTTCTTT.

V gene TRBV30 combines with J gene TRBJ1-4; D gene unclear. Germline V gene data show CDR1 as GTSNPN and CDR2 as SVGIG (reference sequence). The ends were cut back, 1 base at V and 4 bases at J, with 10 bases in the middle. The CDR3 is 14 amino acids. Here the CDR3 reads CAWSGNGGNEKLFF. CDR3 DNA: TGTGCCTGGAGTGGGAACGGAGGTAATGAAAAACTGTTTTTT.